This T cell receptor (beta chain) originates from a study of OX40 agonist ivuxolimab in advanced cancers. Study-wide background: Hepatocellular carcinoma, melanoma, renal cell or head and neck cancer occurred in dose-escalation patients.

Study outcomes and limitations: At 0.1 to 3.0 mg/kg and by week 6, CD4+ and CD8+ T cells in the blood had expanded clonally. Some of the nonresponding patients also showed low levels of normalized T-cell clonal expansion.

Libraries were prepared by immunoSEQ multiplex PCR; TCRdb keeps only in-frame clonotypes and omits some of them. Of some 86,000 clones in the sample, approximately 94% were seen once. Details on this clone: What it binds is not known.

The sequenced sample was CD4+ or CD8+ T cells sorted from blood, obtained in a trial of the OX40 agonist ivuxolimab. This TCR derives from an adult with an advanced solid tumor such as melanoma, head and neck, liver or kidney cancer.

CDR3 bases: TGTGCCAGCAGGGCCGGGACAGGGTCCAGCGAGCAGTACTTC. This gives the protein CASRAGTGSSEQYF. The genes are TRBV6-1 and TRBJ2-7; 9 bases align to TRBD1. After removal of 6 bases from V and 6 bases from J, the junction contained 9 bases not matched to a gene. CDR3 length: 14 residues. Germline loops: CDR1 MNHNS, CDR2 SASEGT.